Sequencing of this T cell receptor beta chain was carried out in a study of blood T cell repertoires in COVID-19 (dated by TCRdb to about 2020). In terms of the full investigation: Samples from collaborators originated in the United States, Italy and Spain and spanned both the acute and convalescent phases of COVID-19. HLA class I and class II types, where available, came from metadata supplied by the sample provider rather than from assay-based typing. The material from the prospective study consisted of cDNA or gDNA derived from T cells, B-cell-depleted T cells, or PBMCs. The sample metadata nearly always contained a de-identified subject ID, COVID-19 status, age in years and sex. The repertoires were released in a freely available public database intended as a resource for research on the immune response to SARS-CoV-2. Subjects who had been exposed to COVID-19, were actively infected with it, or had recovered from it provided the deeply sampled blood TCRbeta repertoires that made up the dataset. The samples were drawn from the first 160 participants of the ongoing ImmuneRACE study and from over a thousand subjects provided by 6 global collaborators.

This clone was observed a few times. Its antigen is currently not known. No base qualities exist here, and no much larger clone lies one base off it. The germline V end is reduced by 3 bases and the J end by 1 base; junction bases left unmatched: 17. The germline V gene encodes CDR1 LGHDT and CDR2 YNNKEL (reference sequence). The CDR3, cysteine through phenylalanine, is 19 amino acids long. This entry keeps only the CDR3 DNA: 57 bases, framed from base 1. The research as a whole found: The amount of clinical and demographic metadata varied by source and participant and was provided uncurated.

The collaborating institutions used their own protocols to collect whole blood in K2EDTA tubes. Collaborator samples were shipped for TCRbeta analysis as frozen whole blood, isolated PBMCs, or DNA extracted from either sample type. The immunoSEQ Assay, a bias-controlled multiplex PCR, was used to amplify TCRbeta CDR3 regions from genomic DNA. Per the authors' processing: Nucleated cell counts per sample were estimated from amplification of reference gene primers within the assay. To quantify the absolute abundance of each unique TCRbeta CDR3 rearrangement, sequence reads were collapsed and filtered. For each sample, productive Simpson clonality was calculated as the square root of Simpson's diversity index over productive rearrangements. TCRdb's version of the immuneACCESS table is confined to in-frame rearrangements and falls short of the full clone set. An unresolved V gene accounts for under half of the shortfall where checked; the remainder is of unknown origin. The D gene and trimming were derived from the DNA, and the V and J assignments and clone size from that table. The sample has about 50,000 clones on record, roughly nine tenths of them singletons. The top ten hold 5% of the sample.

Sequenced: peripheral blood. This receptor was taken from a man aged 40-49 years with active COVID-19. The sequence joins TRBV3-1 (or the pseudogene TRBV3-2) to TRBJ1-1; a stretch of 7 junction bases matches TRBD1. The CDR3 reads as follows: CASSHPLRSGGRGNTEAFF. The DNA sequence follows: TGTGCCAGCAGCCATCCACTCAGGTCAGGGGGAAGAGGGAACACTGAAGCTTTCTTT.